This T cell receptor (beta chain) was observed in a study of cytomegalovirus exposure and HLA in healthy donors. The PCR contained 60 Vbeta and 13 Jbeta primers. Repertoires were generated with immunoSEQ multiplex PCR, while TCRdb's copy carries only in-frame clones and drops some. The sample holds approximately 190,000 clones, 83% seen once. Notes on this clone: Its specificity is unknown.

General study points: Presence/absence results assume similar sequencing depth per donor, which may not hold. In a later analysis, most CMV-associated TCR beta chains appeared HLA-restricted. It is likely that the observed cluster of highly shared sequence variants was a sequencing artifact.

Germline V gene sequence: CDR1 MGHRA, CDR2 YSYEKL. V dropped 0 bases and J dropped 4 bases, with 9 bases sitting between them. The CDR3 sequence is 14 residues long. Material: PBMCs. The chain uses TRBV4-1 and TRBJ1-2; D remains unclear. The source is a man aged 40-49 years in good health and CMV-seropositive. CDR3 sequence (DNA): TGCGCCAGCAGCCAAGACCCTGTGTCCTATGGCTACACCTTC. It encodes CASSQDPVSYGYTF.